The 21 T cell receptor beta chains reported below all come from one sample, sequenced in a study of T cells in localized non-small cell lung cancer. Measured with immunoSEQ multiplex PCR; TCRdb has only the in-frame clones, and not every one. The table lists more than 45,000 clones, 86% of them singletons. Specimen: peripheral blood, collected before any cancer treatment. These receptors all stem from a male donor older than 55 with stage III squamous cell lung carcinoma.

The CDR3 coding sequence is TGTGCCAGCAGCGAATTAAGAGGGAAACGCTCCGATACGCAGTATTTT. Amino acid sequence: CASSELRGKRSDTQYF. The chain is built from TRBV6-1 and TRBJ2-3; TRBD2 is a possible D gene (5 bases). This CDR3 comprises 16 residues. The germline CDR1 and CDR2 sequences are MNHNS and SASEGT. V was clipped by 6 bases and J by 6 bases, with 22 bases between them.

V is TRBV7-2 and J is TRBJ2-1, with a possible D match to TRBD1 (6 bases). This CDR3 comprises 15 residues. Between the trimmed V and J ends, which lost 5 bases and 8 bases, there was a span of 19 bases. Germline V gives CDR1 SGHTA, CDR2 FQGNSA. CDR3 protein: CASSTGMIQGDEQFF. Written as DNA, the CDR3 is TGTGCCAGCAGCACAGGGATGATACAGGGAGATGAGCAGTTCTTC.

The chain recombines TRBV2 with TRBJ2-7, with 8 bases lining up with TRBD1. Germline CDR1 is SNHLY and CDR2 is FYNNEI. The CDR3 is made up of 16 amino acids. After removal of 1 base from V and 2 bases from J, the junction contained 7 bases not matched to a gene. As DNA, the CDR3 is TGTGCCAGCAGTGAAGTGGCTACAGGGGGGACCTACGAGCAGTACTTC. It codes for CASSEVATGGTYEQYF.

The chain uses TRBV15 and TRBJ2-7, with a tentative D call TRBD1 (5 bases). Trimming pared 0 bases from V and 0 bases from J, leaving 9 bases between. Germline CDR1 LNHNV, CDR2 YYDKDF (reference sequence). CDR3 length: 15 amino acids. As DNA, the CDR3 is TGTGCCACCAGCAGAGACAGGGTTAGCTCCTACGAGCAGTACTTC. As protein: CATSRDRVSSYEQYF.

The rearrangement links TRBV19 to TRBJ2-1; D is uncertain. This CDR3 is 13 amino acids long. The V gene's germline CDR1 is LNHDA and CDR2 SQIVND (reference sequence). Trimming took 5 bases from V and 9 from J, leaving 14 bases between them. The CDR3 coding sequence is TGTGCCAGTAGTTTTGAAGGAAGGAGTGAGCAGTTCTTC. The encoded protein is CASSFEGRSEQFF. Variable domain in full (rest from reference TRBV19 and TRBJ2-1): DGGITQSPKYLFRKEGQNVTLSCEQNLNHDAMYWYRQDPGQGLRLIYYSQIVNDFQKGDIAEGYSVSREKKESFPLTVTSAQKNPTAFYLCASSFEGRSEQFFGPGTRLTVL.

The CDR3 DNA is TGTGCCATCAGTTTCGACAGGACCCCCAGTGTAGCTTTCTTT. It yields the protein CAISFDRTPSVAFF. The chain recombines TRBV10-3 with TRBJ1-1, with D maybe TRBD1 (6 bases). V gave up 5 bases and J gave up 10 bases, with 20 bases separating them. The CDR3 is 14 residues long. CDR1 and CDR2 (germline): ENHRY, SYGVKD.

The chain uses TRBV5-1 and TRBJ2-3; D is possibly TRBD2 (6 bases). Germline V gives CDR1 SGHRS, CDR2 YFSETQ. This CDR3 is built from 14 residues. Trimming stripped 1 base from V and 6 bases from J, with 12 bases between. The chain's CDR3 is CASSLRAGGDTQYF. In DNA, the CDR3 is TGCGCCAGCAGCTTGAGAGCGGGTGGTGATACGCAGTATTTT.

The chain combines TRBV4-2 with TRBJ2-3, with D unresolved. Germline V gene sequence: CDR1 LGHNA, CDR2 YNFKEQ. This CDR3 region has 15 residues. V lost 7 bases and J 5 bases, leaving 19 bases between the germline ends. The CDR3 region is CASTPGLPIGDTQYF. The CDR3 DNA sequence: TGTGCCAGCACCCCGGGCTTACCGATTGGAGATACGCAGTATTTT.

The chain carries TRBV5-4 and TRBJ2-7, with TRBD1 identical over 10 bases. In germline, CDR1 is SGHNT, CDR2 YYREEE (reference sequence). V lost 0 bases to trimming and J lost 3 bases; unmatched junction nucleotides: 3. The CDR3 spans 15 residues. For the CDR3, the DNA is TGTGCCAGCAGCTTGGAAGGGACAGGGGTCTACGAGCAGTACTTC. Translating gives CASSLEGTGVYEQYF.

The chain combines TRBV6-4 with TRBJ2-3, with D possibly called TRBD1 or TRBD2 (5 bases each). Trimming pared 5 bases from V and 6 bases from J, leaving 30 bases between. Per germline, CDR1 MRHNA and CDR2 SNTAGT. The CDR3 loop spans 19 amino acids. The CDR3 here is CASSPQTAGTSQAGDTQYF. The CDR3 DNA is TGTGCCAGCAGTCCCCAGACTGCCGGGACGTCGCAGGCAGGCGATACGCAGTATTTT.

This clone was seen a few times. The chain joins TRBV6-1 to TRBJ1-2, with D tentatively TRBD1 (6 bases). Trimming shortened V by 4 bases and J by 7 bases, and 7 bases separated the two germline ends. The CDR3 is 11 amino acids. Per germline, CDR1 MNHNS and CDR2 SASEGT. Here the CDR3 reads CASSAQGGYTF. For the CDR3, the DNA is TGTGCCAGCAGTGCACAGGGTGGCTACACCTTC.

CDR3 sequence: CASSGQGAGELFF. Written as DNA, the CDR3 is TGTGCCAGCAGTGGACAGGGGGCCGGGGAGCTGTTTTTT. The chain couples TRBV6-1 to TRBJ2-2; TRBD1 agrees at 9 bases. Germline CDR1 reads MNHNS; CDR2 reads SASEGT. V shed 4 bases and J 6 bases; nucleotides not matched to a gene: 0. This CDR3 has 13 residues.

The rearrangement joins TRBV27 to TRBJ1-5; a weak D match, TRBD1 (6 bases). CDR1 and CDR2 (germline): MNHEY, SMNVEV (reference sequence). V lost 5 bases and J 3 bases, leaving 17 bases between the germline ends. The CDR3 runs 16 residues. DNA of the CDR3: TGTGCCAGCAGTCCGCATCTGGACAGTATCAATCAGCCCCAGCATTTT. Translated: CASSPHLDSINQPQHF.

V and J are TRBV5-6 and TRBJ1-1, with D perhaps matching TRBD1 (5 bases). The CDR3 runs 15 residues. Germline V lookup: CDR1 SGHDT, CDR2 YYEEEE. V was shortened by 3 bases and J by 3 bases, with 15 bases between the two germline ends. The CDR3 region is CASSWRRDWDTEAFF. DNA for the CDR3: TGTGCCAGCAGCTGGCGCAGGGATTGGGACACTGAAGCTTTCTTT.

The chain has TRBV30 and TRBJ1-2, with 8 positions matching TRBD1. Germline values: CDR1 GTSNPN, CDR2 SVGIG (reference sequence). CDR3 length: 15 amino acids. With 5 bases clipped from V and 7 bases from J, the junction kept 15 bases outside the gene matches. The CDR3 is CAWLRERTGLGGYTF. CDR3 bases: TGTGCCTGGCTCCGCGAGAGGACAGGGCTTGGTGGCTACACCTTC.

V gene TRBV7-2 combines with J gene TRBJ2-5; D unresolved. The tail of the sequence fits TRBJ2-7 better, so the J call may be wrong. CDR1 and CDR2 from the germline V gene are SGHTA and FQGNSA. The CDR3 runs 11 residues. CDR3 DNA: TGTGCCAGCAGCTCCGCCCGCGAGCAGTACTTC. Amino acids: CASSSAREQYF.

The chain carries TRBV5-1 and TRBJ1-2; possible D gene TRBD1, 5 bases. Trimming took off 1 base at V and 3 bases at J, with 16 bases between the two ends. Germline assignment: CDR1 SGHRS and CDR2 YFSETQ. This CDR3 spans 16 amino acids. CDR3: CASSLLQEPGDYGYTF. The CDR3 DNA is TGCGCCAGCAGCTTGTTACAGGAACCAGGCGACTATGGCTACACCTTC.

This chain connects TRBV14 to TRBJ1-6; D is undetermined. The CDR3 covers 18 residues. Trimming took 4 bases from V and 0 from J, leaving 16 bases between them. Germline CDR1 reads SGHDN; CDR2 reads FVKESK. CDR3 amino acids: CASSPLTRASSYNSPLHF. CDR3 DNA: TGTGCCAGCAGCCCGCTTACGAGAGCCTCCTCCTATAATTCACCCCTCCACTTT.

The rearrangement uses TRBV7-8 and TRBJ2-7, with D perhaps TRBD1 or TRBD2 (6 bases each). Germline lookup yields CDR1 SGHVS and CDR2 FQNEAQ. The CDR3 is made up of 14 amino acids. The V end was cut by 1 base, the J end by 3 bases, with 10 bases between. In DNA, the CDR3 is TGTGCCAGCAGCTTAGTCGGGGGCCTCTACGAGCAGTACTTC. It encodes CASSLVGGLYEQYF.

The rearrangement uses TRBV5-5 and TRBJ1-3, with a tentative D call TRBD1 (5 bases). V was pared by 6 bases and J by 0 bases, with 13 bases between. This CDR3 comprises 15 residues. CDR1 is SGHKS and CDR2 is YYEKEE in the germline V gene (reference sequence). The chain's CDR3 is CASNRGLLSGNTIYF. In DNA form, the CDR3 reads TGTGCCAGCAACCGGGGACTGCTCTCTGGAAACACCATATATTTT.

In DNA form, the CDR3 reads TGTGCCAGCAGTTTAACAGGCCGTCAAGAGACCCAGTACTTC. It encodes CASSLTGRQETQYF. This sequence joins TRBV27 and TRBJ2-5; the D gene is possibly TRBD1 (5 bases). Germline CDR1 is MNHEY and CDR2 is SMNVEV (reference sequence). V was shortened by 2 bases and J by 2 bases, with 9 bases between the two germline ends. CDR3 length equals 14 residues.